These 23 T cell receptor beta chains originate from one sample sequenced in a study of blood T cell repertoires in COVID-19. Repertoires were generated with immunoSEQ multiplex PCR, while TCRdb's copy carries only in-frame clones and drops some. The sample has some 160,000 clones, roughly 85% seen once. The sequencing input was PBMCs or T cells enriched from blood (not recorded which). The receptors derive from a woman in her 70s in a cohort exposed to, infected with or recovered from COVID-19 (not recorded which).

The chain recombines TRBV7-3 with TRBJ2-5; D is ambiguous. Germline values: CDR1 SGHTA, CDR2 FQGTGA. Trimming stripped 1 base from V and 5 bases from J, with 23 bases between. The CDR3 is 18 residues long. The chain's CDR3 is CASSLKTIGVASGETQYF. CDR3 DNA sequence: TGTGCCAGCAGCTTAAAGACGATTGGAGTGGCGAGTGGCGAGACCCAGTACTTC.

The rearrangement joins TRBV6-4 to TRBJ1-6; the D gene is possibly TRBD1 (5 bases). V was cut by 5 bases and J by 5 bases, with 13 bases left in between. Germline V CDR1 and CDR2: MRHNA, SNTAGT. This CDR3 comprises 15 residues. The chain's CDR3 is CASSPQGGDNSPLHF. The DNA of the CDR3 is TGTGCCAGCAGTCCTCAGGGTGGCGATAATTCACCCCTCCACTTT.

V is TRBV3-1 (or the pseudogene TRBV3-2) and J is TRBJ2-7, with TRBD2 identical over 11 bases. V lost 3 bases, J lost 3 bases, and 7 bases stayed unmatched. This CDR3 is built from 16 residues. CDR1 LGHDT and CDR2 YNNKEL come from the germline V gene (reference sequence). The CDR3 loop reads CASSHQLAGEGYEQYF. DNA of the CDR3: TGTGCCAGCAGCCACCAACTAGCGGGAGAAGGCTACGAGCAGTACTTC.

The V and J genes are TRBV6-2 or TRBV6-3 and TRBJ1-5, with TRBD1 as a possible D gene (5 bases). The germline V gene has CDR1 MNHEY and CDR2 SVGEGT. The V end lost 5 bases, the J end lost 5 bases, and 16 bases lay between the germline ends. The CDR3 runs to 15 residues. The CDR3 region is CASSRFGTRDQPQHF. CDR3 bases: TGTGCCAGCAGTCGCTTCGGGACTCGTGATCAGCCCCAGCATTTT.

In this sample, this clone turned up once. The V and J genes are TRBV28 and TRBJ2-7; 7 bases agree with TRBD1. This CDR3 is built from 16 residues. Germline trimming cut 5 bases from V and 3 bases from J; bases unmatched to any gene: 13. Germline-derived CDR1 and CDR2 are MDHEN and SYDVKM. As DNA, the CDR3 is TGTGCCAGCAGTCCAGGGTCCGGGACAGTAGTCTACGAGCAGTACTTC. This gives the protein CASSPGSGTVVYEQYF.

J is TRBJ2-2 and V is TRBV5-1; D is unresolved. CDR3 size: 15 residues. With 0 bases removed from V and 4 bases from J, the gap between germline ends came to 10 bases. CDR1 is SGHRS and CDR2 is YFSETQ in the germline V gene. The CDR3 nucleotides are TGCGCCAGCAGCTTGGACGATTCCAGCACCGGGGAGCTGTTTTTT. It specifies CASSLDDSSTGELFF.

The rearrangement uses TRBV14 and TRBJ1-1; 9 bases agree with TRBD1. The CDR3 length is 14 residues. CDR1 SGHDN and CDR2 FVKESK come from the germline V gene. The ends lost 4 bases at V and 6 bases at J; junction bases unmatched: 6. As DNA, the CDR3 is TGTGCCAGCAGCCGAGGGACAGGGACGCCTGAAGCTTTCTTT. Translating it yields CASSRGTGTPEAFF.

This clone was seen more than once but under ten times. The rearrangement joins TRBV9 to TRBJ2-3, with D maybe TRBD2 (6 bases). V lost 2 bases and J 0 bases, leaving 10 bases between the germline ends. The CDR3 has 15 residues. Looked up from germline, CDR1 is SGDLS and CDR2 is YYNGEE. CDR3 residues: CASSVSGGSTDTQYF. CDR3 nucleotides: TGTGCCAGCAGCGTGAGCGGAGGGAGCACAGATACGCAGTATTTT.

This chain links TRBV2 with TRBJ2-1; 12 nucleotides match TRBD2. The CDR3 covers 14 residues. V lost 7 bases and J lost 8; bases outside the gene matches: 6. Germline assignment: CDR1 SNHLY and CDR2 FYNNEI. CDR3: CASNLAGGPDEQFF. The CDR3 region has the DNA TGTGCCAGCAACCTAGCGGGAGGGCCGGATGAGCAGTTCTTC.

The chain carries TRBV7-2 and TRBJ2-3, with D possibly TRBD1 on 6 matching bases. V shed 4 bases and J shed 4 bases, with 15 bases lying between them. Germline values: CDR1 SGHTA, CDR2 FQGNSA. The CDR3 is 15 amino acids. DNA of the CDR3: TGTGCCAGCAGCTCATACAGGGTACGGGCAGATACGCAGTATTTT. This gives the protein CASSSYRVRADTQYF.

The rearrangement links TRBV7-2 to TRBJ1-6, with D possibly being TRBD1 (5 bases). The V end was cut by 2 bases, the J end by 14 bases, with 19 bases between. Germline CDR1 reads SGHTA; CDR2 reads FQGNSA. This CDR3 is built from 15 residues. The DNA for the CDR3 is TGTGCCAGCAGCTTACATGGGACCTTAGCGGGAGCCCTCCACTTT. Amino acids: CASSLHGTLAGALHF.

The V gene is TRBV5-1, the J gene TRBJ2-1, with 14 nucleotides matching TRBD2. The CDR3 totals 18 residues. CDR1 and CDR2 (germline): SGHRS, YFSETQ. The trim removed 4 bases at V and 13 bases at J, leaving 19 bases unmatched. The CDR3 spells CASSRGSTGLAGVGGQFF. For the CDR3, the DNA is TGCGCCAGCAGCCGGGGGTCCACGGGACTAGCGGGAGTTGGAGGACAGTTCTTC.

The V gene is TRBV10-3, the J gene TRBJ1-5; D call uncertain. Germline V gene lookup returns CDR1 ENHRY and CDR2 SYGVKD. With 4 bases removed from V and 0 bases from J, the gap between germline ends came to 4 bases. The CDR3 is made up of 13 amino acids. CDR3 residues: CAISAYSNQPQHF. The CDR3 DNA reads as TGTGCCATCAGTGCCTATAGCAATCAGCCCCAGCATTTT.

The chain joins TRBV9 to TRBJ2-1; D possibly corresponds to TRBD2 (6 bases). V lost 0 bases to trimming and J lost 6 bases, with 10 bases between them. From germline, CDR1 is SGDLS and CDR2 YYNGEE. The CDR3 is 14 residues long. The CDR3 here is CASSVDPSANEQFF. The CDR3, as DNA: TGTGCCAGCAGCGTAGACCCTAGCGCCAATGAGCAGTTCTTC.

This rearrangement joins TRBV27 to TRBJ1-6; 7 bases match TRBD1. CDR1 is MNHEY and CDR2 is SMNVEV in the germline V gene (reference sequence). After removal of 5 bases from V and 8 bases from J, the junction contained 9 bases not matched to a gene. This CDR3 comprises 15 residues. This chain's CDR3 is CASSARGTEHSPLHF. CDR3 bases: TGTGCCAGCAGTGCTCGTGGGACAGAGCATTCACCCCTCCACTTT.

This chain uses TRBV29-1 with TRBJ1-2; D may be TRBD1 (6 bases). Germline V gene sequence: CDR1 SQVTM, CDR2 ANQGSEA. This CDR3 has 13 residues. Trimming shortened V by 4 bases and J by 8 bases, and 17 bases separated the two germline ends. The CDR3 region is CSVVHSTGRGYTF. The CDR3 coding sequence is TGCAGCGTTGTTCATTCAACAGGGCGAGGCTACACCTTC.

The rearrangement links TRBV9 to TRBJ2-2; 9 bases map to TRBD2. Per germline, CDR1 SGDLS and CDR2 YYNGEE. The CDR3 is made up of 16 amino acids. The trim removed 2 bases at V and 2 bases at J, leaving 4 bases unmatched. CDR3 protein: CASSVSGRRNTGELFF. CDR3 bases: TGTGCCAGCAGCGTTAGCGGGAGAAGAAACACCGGGGAGCTGTTTTTT.

V usage is TRBV10-3 and J usage is TRBJ2-3; a possible D gene is TRBD2 (5 bases). The CDR3 sequence is 12 residues long. V was clipped by 10 bases and J by 6 bases, with 14 bases between them. Germline V CDR1 and CDR2: ENHRY, SYGVKD. CDR3 sequence: CATVGSSDTQYF. The DNA of the CDR3 is TGTGCCACCGTGGGGAGCAGCGATACGCAGTATTTT.

The chain combines TRBV7-3 with TRBJ2-3, with D possibly TRBD2 on 5 matching bases. Germline values: CDR1 SGHTA, CDR2 FQGTGA. This CDR3 spans 15 amino acids. With 0 bases removed from V and 5 bases from J, the gap between germline ends came to 12 bases. CDR3 nucleotide sequence: TGTGCCAGCAGCTTAACGGGAGTACCGAGAGATACGCAGTATTTT. It is translated as CASSLTGVPRDTQYF.

The table lists this clone with a few counts. The genes are TRBV28 and TRBJ2-3, with a possible D match to TRBD1 (7 bases). Germline values: CDR1 MDHEN, CDR2 SYDVKM. The length of the CDR3 is 15 residues. The V end lost 3 bases, the J end lost 1 base, and 11 bases lay between the germline ends. CDR3 sequence reads: CASSFRGAGTDTQYF. In DNA, the CDR3 is TGTGCCAGCAGTTTCAGGGGGGCGGGCACAGATACGCAGTATTTT.

J is TRBJ2-7 and V is TRBV21-1; no DNA check was done on the table's D call, TRBD2. TRBV21-1 is assigned pseudogene status. This CDR3 region has 15 residues. The CDR3 spells CASRSTSGRAHEQYF. The CDR3 nucleotides are TGTGCCAGCAGATCCACTAGCGGGAGGGCCCACGAGCAGTACTTC.

This chain links TRBV29-1 with TRBJ2-1; D possibly corresponds to TRBD1 (6 bases). Germline V lookup: CDR1 SQVTM, CDR2 ANQGSEA. V gave up 6 bases and J gave up 0 bases, with 9 bases separating them. This CDR3 is built from 13 residues. The CDR3 nucleotides are TGCAGCGTCGGGACAACCTCCTACAATGAGCAGTTCTTC. It encodes CSVGTTSYNEQFF.

The chain links TRBV6-2 or TRBV6-3 to TRBJ2-7, with TRBD2 identical over 10 bases. Germline loops: CDR1 MNHEY, CDR2 SVGEGT. V lost 5 bases and J lost 7; bases outside the gene matches: 11. The CDR3 is 15 residues long. The CDR3 loop is CASSQTSGTLREQYF. CDR3 nucleotides: TGTGCCAGCAGTCAAACTAGCGGGACATTGAGGGAGCAGTACTTC.